Following are 25 T cell receptor beta chains from one sample sequenced in a study of cytomegalovirus exposure and HLA in healthy donors. With 60 Vbeta and 13 Jbeta primers, the PCR was carried out. Sequencing used immunoSEQ multiplex PCR; TCRdb keeps in-frame clones, though not all of them. The sample lists roughly 150,000 clones, about four fifths occurring once. The specimen was PBMCs. The receptors were sampled from a male donor in good health and CMV-seronegative.

This clone was counted once. CDR3 nucleotide sequence: TGTGCCAGCAGCCAAAGACTAGCCTCAGATACGCAGTATTTT. Residues: CASSQRLASDTQYF. The rearrangement links TRBV6-6 to TRBJ2-3; 7 nucleotides agree with TRBD2. CDR3 length: 14 amino acids. V was clipped by 6 bases and J by 4 bases; unmatched bases: 7. Germline V lookup: CDR1 MNHNY, CDR2 SVGAGI (reference sequence).

The V gene is TRBV27, the J gene TRBJ1-4; D gene uncertain. Germline CDR1 MNHEY, CDR2 SMNVEV (reference sequence). The CDR3 sequence is 15 residues long. The ends were cut back, 4 bases at V and 1 base at J, with 10 bases in the middle. The CDR3 nucleotides read TGTGCCAGCAGTTCGGGGTACCGAACTAATGAAAAACTGTTTTTT. Residues: CASSSGYRTNEKLFF.

The chain links TRBV27 to TRBJ2-6; 14 bases match TRBD2. Germline CDR1 MNHEY, CDR2 SMNVEV (reference sequence). Trimming took 2 bases from V and 0 from J; bases not matched to a gene: 9. CDR3 length: 21 amino acids. CDR3 protein: CASSLLLPGTSGSSGANVLTF. The CDR3 nucleotides are TGTGCCAGCAGTTTACTTTTACCTGGGACTAGCGGGAGCTCTGGGGCCAACGTCCTGACTTTC.

The genes are TRBV19 and TRBJ2-5; 8 bases align to TRBD1. CDR1 is LNHDA and CDR2 is SQIVND in the germline V gene (reference sequence). V shed 6 bases, J shed 4 bases, and the junction held 4 bases outside the gene matches. The CDR3 is 13 amino acids. The DNA for the CDR3 is TGTGCCAGTAGCGACAGGGGAGGAGAGACCCAGTACTTC. This encodes CASSDRGGETQYF.

This clone was seen only a few times. The rearrangement links TRBV19 to TRBJ2-7; the D gene is possibly TRBD2 (6 bases). The CDR3 length is 15 residues. Germline CDR1 is LNHDA and CDR2 is SQIVND (reference sequence). Trimming left V 3 bases short and J 4 bases short, with 16 bases between. CDR3 in amino acids: CASSMVSWGEYEQYF. For the CDR3, the DNA is TGTGCCAGTAGTATGGTGAGTTGGGGGGAATACGAGCAGTACTTC.

The rearrangement links TRBV27 to TRBJ2-5; TRBD1 matches 9 bases. Losses at the gene ends were 4 bases for V and 5 bases for J; bases not matched to a gene: 8. CDR1 is MNHEY and CDR2 is SMNVEV in the germline V gene (reference sequence). The CDR3 is made up of 15 amino acids. CDR3 region: CASSSGQGGLETQYF. The CDR3 coding sequence is TGTGCCAGCAGTTCGGGACAGGGTGGGTTGGAGACCCAGTACTTC.

The chain carries TRBV11-3 and TRBJ2-7, with TRBD1 matching over 7 bases. V lost 2 bases, J lost 5 bases, and 6 bases stayed unmatched. Germline V CDR1 and CDR2: SGHNT, YENEEA. CDR3 length: 14 amino acids. The chain's CDR3 is CASSLHRGSDEQYF. The CDR3 DNA is TGTGCCAGCAGCTTACACAGGGGTAGCGACGAGCAGTACTTC.

The gene calls are TRBV11-2 and TRBJ2-1; D is undetermined. This CDR3 is built from 13 residues. V shed 1 base and J shed 4 bases, with 5 bases lying between them. Looked up from germline, CDR1 is SGHAT and CDR2 is FQNNGV. CDR3 in DNA: TGTGCCAGCAGCTTAGCGGGTTACAATGAGCAGTTCTTC. The encoded protein is CASSLAGYNEQFF.

This chain uses TRBV5-1 with TRBJ2-7, with D tentatively TRBD1 (6 bases). CDR3 length equals 14 residues. Germline V gene data show CDR1 as SGHRS and CDR2 as YFSETQ. V lost 4 bases to trimming and J lost 3 bases, with 14 bases between them. CDR3 in amino acids: CASSLSQGNYEQYF. Written as DNA, the CDR3 is TGCGCCAGCAGCCTGAGTCAGGGGAACTACGAGCAGTACTTC.

The V call is TRBV5-1, the J call TRBJ2-7; D may be TRBD2 (5 bases). Deletions cut 4 bases from V and 0 bases from J, with 8 bases between. The CDR3 loop spans 13 amino acids. The germline V gene encodes CDR1 SGHRS and CDR2 YFSETQ. CDR3 amino acids: CASSPSGSYEQYF. In DNA form, the CDR3 reads TGCGCCAGCAGCCCCAGCGGCTCCTACGAGCAGTACTTC.

The CDR3 is CASSYSGGRAPGELFF. CDR3 bases: TGTGCCAGCAGTTACTCCGGCGGGAGGGCCCCCGGGGAGCTGTTTTTT. The gene calls are TRBV6-6 and TRBJ2-2, with 9 bases aligning to TRBD2. The CDR3 has 16 amino acids. CDR1 MNHNY and CDR2 SVGAGI come from the germline V gene (reference sequence). V lost 0 bases to trimming and J lost 6 bases; unmatched junction nucleotides: 5.

The chain recombines TRBV28 with TRBJ1-5; D is undetermined. Germline lookup yields CDR1 MDHEN and CDR2 SYDVKM. Trimming cost V 1 base and J 3 bases, with 7 bases left between them. This CDR3 comprises 14 residues. The chain's CDR3 is CASSLFSFNQPQHF. CDR3 in DNA: TGTGCCAGCAGTTTATTCAGTTTCAATCAGCCCCAGCATTTT. Full variable domain (missing parts from reference TRBV28 and TRBJ1-5): DVKVTQSSRYLVKRTGEKVFLECVQDMDHENMFWYRQDPGLGLRLIYFSYDVKMKEKGDIPEGYSVSREKKERFSLILESASTNQTSMYLCASSLFSFNQPQHFGDGTRLSIL.

The rearrangement links TRBV28 to TRBJ2-5, with no clear D. The CDR3 is made up of 16 amino acids. The germline V and J ends were trimmed by 4 bases and 2 bases, with 17 bases remaining between them. CDR1 is MDHEN and CDR2 is SYDVKM in the germline V gene. The CDR3 sequence: CASSSLEVTRQETQYF. The DNA for the CDR3 is TGTGCCAGCAGTTCCCTTGAGGTGACCCGGCAAGAGACCCAGTACTTC.

The chain is built from TRBV5-1 and TRBJ1-5, with TRBD1 matching 10 bases. V dropped 4 bases and J dropped 2; count of bases not matched to a gene: 6. Germline V gives CDR1 SGHRS, CDR2 YFSETQ. This CDR3 has 16 residues. The CDR3 DNA is TGCGCCAGCAGCCCGGGACAGGGGACGGGCAATCAGCCCCAGCATTTT. Its translation: CASSPGQGTGNQPQHF.

The genes are TRBV7-8 and TRBJ1-6; D not certain. Germline V gene sequence: CDR1 SGHVS, CDR2 FQNEAQ. V was trimmed by 1 base and J by 5 bases, leaving 9 bases between them. The length of the CDR3 is 15 residues. This CDR3 is CASSLVSEDNSPLHF. The DNA for the CDR3 is TGTGCCAGCAGCTTAGTGTCGGAGGATAATTCACCCCTCCACTTT.

This clone was counted a single time. V gene TRBV27 combines with J gene TRBJ1-2; 7 bases are a match to TRBD1. Trimming took 5 bases from V and 4 from J; bases not matched to a gene: 13. Germline V lookup: CDR1 MNHEY, CDR2 SMNVEV (reference sequence). The length of the CDR3 is 16 residues. CDR3 amino acids: CASSMIRTGRIYGYTF. DNA for the CDR3: TGTGCCAGCAGTATGATACGGACAGGCCGGATCTATGGCTACACCTTC.

The chain uses TRBV28 and TRBJ2-7, with 8 bases that match TRBD1. This CDR3 is 15 amino acids long. V dropped 6 bases and J dropped 3; count of bases not matched to a gene: 10. Germline CDR1 is MDHEN and CDR2 is SYDVKM. The CDR3 reads CASSGLDRAHYEQYF. CDR3 nucleotides: TGTGCCAGCAGCGGCCTGGACAGGGCCCACTACGAGCAGTACTTC.

This chain links TRBV6-6 with TRBJ2-7; 9 nucleotides align to TRBD1. The CDR3 has 15 residues. The V gene's germline CDR1 is MNHNY and CDR2 SVGAGI (reference sequence). V trimming: 6 bases; J trimming: 4 bases; junction bases outside the gene matches: 10. The CDR3: CASSPPGTGMYEQYF. The CDR3 DNA follows: TGTGCCAGCAGCCCACCCGGGACAGGGATGTACGAGCAGTACTTC.

The rearrangement uses TRBV7-8 and TRBJ1-5, with TRBD1 identical over 10 bases. The V gene end was trimmed by 1 base and the J gene end by 4 bases; junction bases not matched to a gene: 4. In germline, CDR1 is SGHVS, CDR2 FQNEAQ. The CDR3 totals 16 residues. CDR3 nucleotides: TGTGCCAGCAGCTTAGGGGACAGGGGTCGGAATCAGCCCCAGCATTTT. It is translated as CASSLGDRGRNQPQHF.

This sequence joins TRBV9 and TRBJ1-2; 8 bases fit TRBD1. CDR3 length equals 11 residues. Germline V gene lookup returns CDR1 SGDLS and CDR2 YYNGEE. V shed 7 bases, J shed 7 bases, and the junction held 3 bases outside the gene matches. The CDR3 loop is CASGQGGGYTF. DNA of the CDR3: TGTGCCAGCGGACAGGGTGGTGGCTACACCTTC.

This clone has more than one count but fewer than ten. The V call is TRBV2, the J call TRBJ1-4; D ambiguous. V lost 6 bases, J lost 0 bases, and 8 bases lay in between. The V gene's germline CDR1 is SNHLY and CDR2 FYNNEI. The CDR3 runs to 14 residues. CDR3 protein: CASSSGSTNEKLFF. DNA of the CDR3: TGTGCCAGCAGCTCGGGGTCAACTAATGAAAAACTGTTTTTT.

V and J are TRBV5-1 and TRBJ2-5; D possibly corresponds to TRBD1 (5 bases). V dropped 0 bases and J dropped 4 bases, with 7 bases sitting between them. This CDR3 spans 13 amino acids. Germline CDR1 reads SGHRS; CDR2 reads YFSETQ. DNA for the CDR3: TGCGCCAGCAGCTTGGACAGGCCAGAGACCCAGTACTTC. Its protein is CASSLDRPETQYF. The entire variable domain, with the rest obtained from reference TRBV5-1 and TRBJ2-5, is as follows: KAGVTQTPRYLIKTRGQQVTLSCSPISGHRSVSWYQQTPGQGLQFLFEYFSETQRNKGNFPGRFSGRQFSNSRSEMNVSTLELGDSALYLCASSLDRPETQYFGPGTRLLVL.

The chain carries TRBV27 and TRBJ2-7; 7 nucleotides match TRBD2. The CDR3 length is 14 residues. With V trimmed by 0 bases and J by 7 bases, 6 bases remained unmatched. Germline V gives CDR1 MNHEY, CDR2 SMNVEV (reference sequence). CDR3 sequence reads: CASSLSGGVREQYF. The CDR3 coding sequence is TGTGCCAGCAGTTTATCGGGAGGGGTAAGGGAGCAGTACTTC.

The chain uses TRBV5-4 and TRBJ1-4, with D uncertain. Trimming removed 2 bases at V and 5 bases at J, with 4 bases between. Germline lookup yields CDR1 SGHNT and CDR2 YYREEE (reference sequence). This CDR3 has 12 residues. This chain's CDR3 is CASSFLNEKLFF. The CDR3, as DNA: TGTGCCAGCAGCTTTTTAAATGAAAAACTGTTTTTT. Full variable domain (missing parts from reference TRBV5-4 and TRBJ1-4): ETGVTQSPTHLIKTRGQQVTLRCSSQSGHNTVSWYQQALGQGPQFIFQYYREEENGRGNFPPRFSGLQFPNYSSELNVNALELDDSALYLCASSFLNEKLFFGSGTQLSVL.

This rearrangement joins TRBV7-9 to TRBJ2-1, with TRBD2 as a possible D gene (6 bases). CDR3 length: 15 residues. CDR1 is SEHNR and CDR2 is FQNEAQ in the germline V gene (reference sequence). Trimming pared 5 bases from V and 0 bases from J, leaving 11 bases between. This CDR3 reads CASSPVTSSYNEQFF. The CDR3 nucleotides are TGTGCCAGCAGCCCCGTGACTAGCTCCTACAATGAGCAGTTCTTC.